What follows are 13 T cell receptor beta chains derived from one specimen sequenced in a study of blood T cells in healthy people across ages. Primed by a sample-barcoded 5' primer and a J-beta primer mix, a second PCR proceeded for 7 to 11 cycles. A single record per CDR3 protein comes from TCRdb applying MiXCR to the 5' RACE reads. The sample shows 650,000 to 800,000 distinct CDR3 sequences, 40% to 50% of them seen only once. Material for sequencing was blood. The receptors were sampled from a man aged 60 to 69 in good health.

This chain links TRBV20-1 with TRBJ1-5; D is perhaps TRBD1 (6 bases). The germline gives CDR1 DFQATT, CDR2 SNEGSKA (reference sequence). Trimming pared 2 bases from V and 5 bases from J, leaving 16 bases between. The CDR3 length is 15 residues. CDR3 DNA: TGCAGTGCTAGAAAGCCCGGGACATTCGATCAGCCCCAGCATTTT. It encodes CSARKPGTFDQPQHF.

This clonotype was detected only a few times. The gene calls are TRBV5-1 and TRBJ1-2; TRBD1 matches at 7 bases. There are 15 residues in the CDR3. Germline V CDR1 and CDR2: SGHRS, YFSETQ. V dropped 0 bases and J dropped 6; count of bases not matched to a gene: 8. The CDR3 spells CASSLVAGGSHGYTF. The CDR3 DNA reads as TGCGCCAGCAGCTTGGTTGCAGGGGGTTCTCATGGCTACACCTTC.

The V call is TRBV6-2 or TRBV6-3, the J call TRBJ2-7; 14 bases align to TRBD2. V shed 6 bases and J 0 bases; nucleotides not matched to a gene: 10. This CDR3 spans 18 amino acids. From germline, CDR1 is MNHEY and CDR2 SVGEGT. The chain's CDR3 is CASRRFGTSGGSSYEQYF. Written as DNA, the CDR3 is TGTGCCAGCAGAAGATTCGGGACTAGCGGGGGAAGCTCCTACGAGCAGTACTTC.

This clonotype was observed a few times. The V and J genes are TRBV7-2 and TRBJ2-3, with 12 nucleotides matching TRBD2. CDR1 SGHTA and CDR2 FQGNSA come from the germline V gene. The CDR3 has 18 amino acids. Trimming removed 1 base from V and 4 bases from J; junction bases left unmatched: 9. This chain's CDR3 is CASSLEGVGTSGSDTQYF. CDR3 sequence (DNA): TGTGCCAGCAGCTTAGAAGGAGTGGGGACTAGCGGGTCAGATACGCAGTATTTT. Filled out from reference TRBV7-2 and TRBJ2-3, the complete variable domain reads GAGVSQSPSNKVTEKGKDVELRCDPISGHTALYWYRQSLGQGLEFLIYFQGNSAPDKSGLPSDRFSAERTGGSVSTLTIQRTQQEDSAVYLCASSLEGVGTSGSDTQYFGPGTRLTVL.

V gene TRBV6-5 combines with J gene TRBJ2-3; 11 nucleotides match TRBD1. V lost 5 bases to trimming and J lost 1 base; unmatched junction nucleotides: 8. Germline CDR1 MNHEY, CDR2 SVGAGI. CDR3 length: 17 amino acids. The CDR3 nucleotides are TGTGCCAGCAGTCACGGACAGGGGGCGAGTGGCACAGATACGCAGTATTTT. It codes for CASSHGQGASGTDTQYF.

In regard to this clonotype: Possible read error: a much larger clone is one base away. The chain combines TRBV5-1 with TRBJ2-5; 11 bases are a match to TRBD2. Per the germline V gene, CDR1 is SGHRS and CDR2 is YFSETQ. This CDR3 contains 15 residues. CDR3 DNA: TGCGCCGGCAGCAACGGGACTAGCGGAAAAGAGACCCAGTACTTC. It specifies CAGSNGTSGKETQYF.

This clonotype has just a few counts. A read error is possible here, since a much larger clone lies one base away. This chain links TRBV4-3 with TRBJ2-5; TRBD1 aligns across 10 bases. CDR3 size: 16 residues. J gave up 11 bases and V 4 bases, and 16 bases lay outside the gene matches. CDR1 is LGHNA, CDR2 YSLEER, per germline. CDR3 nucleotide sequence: TGCGCCAGCAGCCGGGCGGGACAGGGGTCGCAAAGTGAGCAGTACTTC. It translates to CASSRAGQGSQSEQYF.

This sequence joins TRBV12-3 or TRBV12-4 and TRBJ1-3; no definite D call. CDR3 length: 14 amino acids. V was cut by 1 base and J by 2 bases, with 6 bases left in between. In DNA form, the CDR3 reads TGTGCCAGCAGTTTAGTTCCAGCTGGAAACACCATATATTTT. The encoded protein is CASSLVPAGNTIYF.

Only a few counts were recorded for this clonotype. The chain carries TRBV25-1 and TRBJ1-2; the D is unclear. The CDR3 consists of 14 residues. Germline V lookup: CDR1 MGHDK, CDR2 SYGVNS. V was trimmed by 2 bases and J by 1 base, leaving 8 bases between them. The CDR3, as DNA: TGTGCCAGCAGTGAAGCCGGGCTTAACTATGGCTACACCTTC. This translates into CASSEAGLNYGYTF.

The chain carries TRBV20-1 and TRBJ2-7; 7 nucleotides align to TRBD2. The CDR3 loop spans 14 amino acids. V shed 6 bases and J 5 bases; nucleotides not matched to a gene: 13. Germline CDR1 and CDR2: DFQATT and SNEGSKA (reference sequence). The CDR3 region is CSARPYGGNDEQYF. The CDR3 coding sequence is TGCAGTGCAAGACCTTACGGGGGGAATGACGAGCAGTACTTC.

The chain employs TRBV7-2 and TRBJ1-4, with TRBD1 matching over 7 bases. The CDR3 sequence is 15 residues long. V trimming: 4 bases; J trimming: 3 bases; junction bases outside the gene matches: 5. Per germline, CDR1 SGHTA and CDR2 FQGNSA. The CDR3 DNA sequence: TGTGCCAGCAGCTCTAAGACAGGGTCTAATGAAAAACTGTTTTTT. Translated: CASSSKTGSNEKLFF.

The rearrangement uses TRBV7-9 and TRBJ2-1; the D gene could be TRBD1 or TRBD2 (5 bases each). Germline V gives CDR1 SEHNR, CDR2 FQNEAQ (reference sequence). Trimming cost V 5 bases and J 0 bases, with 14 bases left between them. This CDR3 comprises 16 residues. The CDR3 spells CASSPQSGPSYNEQFF. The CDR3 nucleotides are TGTGCCAGCAGCCCTCAGTCGGGGCCCTCCTACAATGAGCAGTTCTTC.

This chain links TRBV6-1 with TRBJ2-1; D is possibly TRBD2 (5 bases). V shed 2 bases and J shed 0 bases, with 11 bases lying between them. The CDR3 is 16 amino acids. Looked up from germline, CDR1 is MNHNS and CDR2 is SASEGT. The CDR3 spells CASSESGRGSYNEQFF. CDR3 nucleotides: TGTGCCAGCAGTGAAAGCGGTCGAGGCTCCTACAATGAGCAGTTCTTC.